What follows are 7 T cell receptor beta chains derived from one specimen sequenced in a study of tissue T cells after allogeneic stem cell transplantation. The protocol was immunoSEQ multiplex PCR, while the TCRdb copy is restricted to in-frame clones and leaves out a portion. Of just over 25,000 clones in the sample, about 90% were seen once. The material was blood, obtained before transplantation. The receptors come from a male donor aged 60 or over who later had graft-versus-host disease after an allogeneic stem cell transplant.

The rearrangement links TRBV7-2 to TRBJ2-4, with D uncertain. The CDR3 sequence is 11 residues long. Germline V gives CDR1 SGHTA, CDR2 FQGNSA. V was pared by 4 bases and J by 8 bases, with 6 bases between. CDR3 sequence (DNA): TGTGCCAGCAGCTCTCGGGACATTCAGTACTTC. Translated: CASSSRDIQYF.

The chain couples TRBV5-3 to TRBJ1-5; a weak D match, TRBD1 (6 bases). TRBV5-3 is given ORF status, its function remaining uncertain. The CDR3 consists of 15 residues. Between the trimmed V and J ends, which lost 4 bases and 0 bases, there was a span of 11 bases. The CDR3 sequence is CARSPDRYSNQPQHF. CDR3 in DNA: TGTGCCAGAAGCCCCGACAGGTATAGCAATCAGCCCCAGCATTTT.

The rearrangement links TRBV7-6 to TRBJ2-5, with D possibly TRBD2 on 5 matching bases. This CDR3 has 14 residues. The V and J ends lost 2 bases and 5 bases respectively, with 12 bases between them. Per the germline V gene, CDR1 is SGHVS and CDR2 is FNYEAQ. The chain's CDR3 is CASSLQLVGETQYF. Written as DNA, the CDR3 is TGTGCCAGCAGCTTACAACTAGTTGGCGAGACCCAGTACTTC.

The chain employs TRBV11-3 and TRBJ2-1, with TRBD1 matching 9 bases. The germline V gene has CDR1 SGHNT and CDR2 YENEEA. V trimming: 5 bases; J trimming: 7 bases; junction bases outside the gene matches: 3. The CDR3 has 13 residues. The CDR3 loop is CASSNRGPNEQFF. The CDR3 nucleotides are TGTGCCAGCAGCAACAGGGGGCCAAATGAGCAGTTCTTC.

J is TRBJ1-2 and V is TRBV19, with D perhaps matching TRBD1 (5 bases). With 1 base removed from V and 4 bases from J, the gap between germline ends came to 10 bases. The CDR3 contains 14 residues. Germline V gives CDR1 LNHDA, CDR2 SQIVND (reference sequence). CDR3 DNA sequence: TGTGCCAGTAGTATAGTGGGGACTGTCTATGGCTACACCTTC. This gives the protein CASSIVGTVYGYTF.

The gene calls are TRBV4-1 and TRBJ2-1; the match to TRBD2 covers 11 bases. There are 18 residues in the CDR3. The ends lost 5 bases at V and 9 bases at J; junction bases unmatched: 18. CDR1 and CDR2 (germline): MGHRA, YSYEKL. DNA for the CDR3: TGCGCCAGCAGCGTCCAATCCGGGACTAGCGGTTGGTACGGTGAGCAGTTCTTC. Translated, it gives CASSVQSGTSGWYGEQFF.

The chain recombines TRBV6-1 with TRBJ2-1, with 10 bases lining up with TRBD1. V shed 2 bases, J shed 6 bases, and the junction held 4 bases outside the gene matches. The CDR3 extends over 15 amino acids. Looked up from germline, CDR1 is MNHNS and CDR2 is SASEGT. CDR3 sequence: CASSEPGQGFNEQFF. The CDR3 DNA reads TGTGCCAGCAGTGAACCGGGACAGGGGTTCAATGAGCAGTTCTTC.